The TCR beta chain described here comes from a study of CD8 T cells in ankylosing spondylitis. TCRdb reprocessed the 5' RACE reads with MiXCR, giving one entry per CDR3 protein. This sample has 150,000 to 250,000 distinct CDR3 sequences, with roughly 13% found just once. Sequenced: blood, either unsorted or a sorted T cell fraction (not recorded which). This TCR derives from a male donor with ankylosing spondylitis or in good health (not recorded which).

The CDR3 DNA reads TGCAGTGCCAGCGCCCCAGGGCCCCCCAATCAGCCCCAGCATTTT. This translates into CSASAPGPPNQPQHF. The chain joins TRBV20-1 to TRBJ1-5, with TRBD1 as a possible D gene (5 bases). V dropped 6 bases and J dropped 3 bases, with 18 bases sitting between them. The CDR3 sequence is 15 residues long. CDR1 is DFQATT and CDR2 is SNEGSKA in the germline V gene (reference sequence).